A single sample is the source of the 5 T cell receptor beta chains below, sequenced in a study of blood T cell repertoires in COVID-19 (dated by TCRdb to the early 2020s). The method behind the library was the immunoSEQ multiplex PCR assay. The clones in this table, taken by TCRdb from immuneACCESS, are in-frame only. Not every clone is retained; where verified, under half of the shortfall comes from an unresolved V gene, and the cause of the rest is unknown. This sample holds under 300,000 clones; approximately 89% were observed only once. Clones ranked in the top ten supply approximately 2% of the sample. The specimen sequenced was PBMCs or T cells enriched from blood (not recorded which). Source of these receptors: a woman aged 55-70 years who had recovered from COVID-19.

This chain uses TRBV30 with TRBJ2-2, with 7 positions matching TRBD1. Germline CDR1 is GTSNPN and CDR2 is SVGIG (reference sequence). Trimming removed 5 bases from V and 7 bases from J; junction bases left unmatched: 4. This CDR3 contains 12 residues. CDR3 sequence (DNA): TGTGCCTGGGCGGACAGGCACGGGGAGCTGTTTTTT. Translated, it gives CAWADRHGELFF.

J is TRBJ2-7 and V is TRBV5-1; TRBD2 aligns across 9 bases. This CDR3 contains 14 residues. Germline CDR1 SGHRS, CDR2 YFSETQ. Trimming cost V 4 bases and J 3 bases; bases outside gene matches: 5. CDR3 loop: CASSMTSGDYEQYF. As DNA, the CDR3 is TGCGCCAGCAGCATGACTAGCGGAGACTACGAGCAGTACTTC.

The chain carries TRBV2 and TRBJ2-7; 7 bases align to TRBD1. Unmatched junction bases numbered 7, after V lost 10 bases and J lost 1 base. In germline, CDR1 is SNHLY, CDR2 FYNNEI. CDR3 length equals 13 residues. CDR3 DNA sequence: TGTGCCACCTCGGACAGGCCATCCTACGAGCAGTACTTC. Translated: CATSDRPSYEQYF.

The rearrangement links TRBV28 to TRBJ2-2, with 12 bases aligning to TRBD2. V was pared by 4 bases and J by 7 bases, with 7 bases of the junction left unmatched. The V gene's germline CDR1 is MDHEN and CDR2 SYDVKM. The CDR3 extends over 16 amino acids. The CDR3 nucleotides read TGTGCCAGCAGTTCTAGCGGGAGGGCCTCGATCGGGGAGCTGTTTTTT. Its protein product is CASSSSGRASIGELFF.

The V and J genes are TRBV10-2 and TRBJ2-2; 9 bases match TRBD2. Germline CDR1 WSHSY, CDR2 SAAADI. This CDR3 region has 16 residues. The J segment lost 5 bases and the V segment lost 1 base, leaving 5 bases of the junction unmatched. The CDR3 region has the DNA TGCGCCAGCAGTGAGTACCGACTAGCGGCGACCGGGGAGCTGTTTTTT. This encodes CASSEYRLAATGELFF.